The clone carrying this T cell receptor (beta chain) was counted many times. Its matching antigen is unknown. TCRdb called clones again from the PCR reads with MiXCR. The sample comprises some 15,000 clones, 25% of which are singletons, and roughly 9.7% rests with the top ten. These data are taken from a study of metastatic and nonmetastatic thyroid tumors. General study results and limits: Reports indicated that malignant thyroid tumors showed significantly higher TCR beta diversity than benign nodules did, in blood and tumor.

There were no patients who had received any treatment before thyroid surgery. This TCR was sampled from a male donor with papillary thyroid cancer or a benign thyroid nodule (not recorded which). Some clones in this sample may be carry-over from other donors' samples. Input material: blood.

The CDR3 bases are TGCAGTGCTAGAGAGGCGGAAGTAGACCAAGAGACCCAGTACTTC. Its translation: CSAREAEVDQETQYF. The J gene is TRBJ2-5, the V gene TRBV20-1; unclear D gene. Trimming stripped 0 bases from V and 0 bases from J, with 11 bases between. The CDR3 has 15 residues. CDR1 DFQATT and CDR2 SNEGSKA come from the germline V gene (reference sequence).